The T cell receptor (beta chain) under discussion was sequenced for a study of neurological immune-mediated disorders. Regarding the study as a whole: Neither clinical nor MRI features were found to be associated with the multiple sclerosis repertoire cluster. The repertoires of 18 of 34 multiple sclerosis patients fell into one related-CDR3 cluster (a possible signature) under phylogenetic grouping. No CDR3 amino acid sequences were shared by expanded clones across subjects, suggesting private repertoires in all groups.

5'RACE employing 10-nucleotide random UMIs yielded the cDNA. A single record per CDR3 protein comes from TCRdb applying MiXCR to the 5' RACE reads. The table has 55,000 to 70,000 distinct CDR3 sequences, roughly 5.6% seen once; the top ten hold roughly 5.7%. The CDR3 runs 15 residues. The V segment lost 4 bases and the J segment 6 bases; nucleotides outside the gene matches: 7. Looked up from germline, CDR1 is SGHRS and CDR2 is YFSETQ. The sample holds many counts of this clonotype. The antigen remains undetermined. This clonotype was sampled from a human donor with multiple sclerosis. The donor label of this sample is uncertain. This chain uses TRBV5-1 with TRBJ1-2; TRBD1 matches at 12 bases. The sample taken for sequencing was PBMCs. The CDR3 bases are TGCGCCAGCAGCCGCTCGGGACAGGGGGCAGATGGCTACACCTTC. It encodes CASSRSGQGADGYTF. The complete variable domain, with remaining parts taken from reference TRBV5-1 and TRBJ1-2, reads KAGVTQTPRYLIKTRGQQVTLSCSPISGHRSVSWYQQTPGQGLQFLFEYFSETQRNKGNFPGRFSGRQFSNSRSEMNVSTLELGDSALYLCASSRSGQGADGYTFGSGTRLTVV.